These T cell receptor beta chains were read from a single sample in a study of beta chain features in type 1 diabetes. The data were produced by immunoSEQ multiplex PCR, yet TCRdb's version contains in-frame clones alone and is incomplete. Of 500,000 to 800,000 clones listed, about an eighth are singletons. The sequencing input was naive CD4+ T cells from blood. The receptors derive from a young man with type 1 diabetes. The CDR3 runs from the conserved cysteine through the conserved F or W. D genes are given only for firm matches. The size entry is marked missing in some rows and otherwise reads once, few, many or a size class.

>TRBD1|TRBJ2-6|TRBV10-3|few
CASSTGPNYSGANVLTF
TGTGCCTCCTCGACAGGGCCAAATTACTCTGGGGCCAACGTCCTGACTTTC
>TRBD2|TRBJ2-5|TRBV27|-
CASSSSSGGAQETQYF
TGTGCCAGCAGTTCGAGTAGCGGGGGGGCCCAAGAGACCCAGTACTTC
>-|TRBJ1-4|TRBV4-3|few
CASSQDVTGGGEKLFF
TGCGCCAGCAGCCAAGATGTCACAGGAGGCGGTGAAAAACTGTTTTTT
>-|TRBJ1-2|TRBV5-4|-
CASRNLGGVVYGYTF
TGTGCCAGCAGGAACTTGGGGGGAGTCGTGTATGGCTACACCTTC
>TRBD1|TRBJ2-3|TRBV18|few
CASSAQGDRADTQYF
TGTGCCAGCTCAGCTCAGGGGGACAGGGCAGATACGCAGTATTTT
>-|TRBJ1-1|TRBV14|-
CASSQEWDTEAFF
TGTGCCAGCAGCCAAGAGTGGGACACTGAAGCTTTCTTT
>-|TRBJ2-1|TRBV19|-
CASSPAPANEQFF
TGTGCCAGTAGTCCCGCTCCCGCAAATGAGCAGTTCTTC
>-|TRBJ1-1|TRBV18|few
CASSPLRAGPEAFF
TGTGCCAGCTCACCACTGCGGGCTGGTCCCGAAGCTTTCTTT
>-|TRBJ2-5|TRBV2|-
CASLKEGFGGQETQYF
TGTGCCAGCCTAAAGGAGGGTTTCGGGGGACAAGAGACCCAGTACTTC
>TRBD2|TRBJ2-1|TRBV15|-
CATSTELAGGPSYNEQFF
TGTGCCACCAGCACCGAACTAGCGGGGGGGCCTTCCTACAATGAGCAGTTCTTC
>TRBD2|TRBJ2-3|TRBV27|few
CASIGQAGGFTDTQYF
TGTGCCAGCATCGGACAAGCGGGGGGCTTCACAGATACGCAGTATTTT
>-|TRBJ2-1|TRBV7-7|-
CASSLGDYNEQFF
TGTGCCAGCAGCTTGGGGGACTACAATGAGCAGTTCTTC
>TRBD1|TRBJ2-5|TRBV9|-
CASSTQGETETQYF
TGTGCCAGCAGCACCCAGGGGGAGACGGAGACCCAGTACTTC
>TRBD2|TRBJ2-3|TRBV6-5|-
CASSRLAGTDTQYF
TGTGCCTCCTCTCGGCTAGCGGGCACAGATACGCAGTATTTT
>TRBD1|TRBJ1-5|TRBV6-1|-
CASSGTGDQPQHF
TGTGCCAGCAGTGGGACAGGGGATCAGCCCCAGCATTTT
>-|TRBJ1-3|TRBV15|-
CATSPWGTEISGNTIYF
TGTGCCACCAGTCCTTGGGGGACCGAGATCTCTGGAAACACCATATATTTT
>TRBD1|TRBJ1-5|TRBV30|-
CAWSFPGTGGQPQHF
TGTGCCTGGAGTTTCCCCGGGACAGGGGGTCAGCCCCAGCATTTT
>-|TRBJ1-1|TRBV11-3|-
CASSLEGQNTEAFF
TGTGCCAGCAGCTTAGAAGGTCAGAACACTGAAGCTTTCTTT
>-|TRBJ2-1|TRBV5-1|few
CASSLDEQSYNEQFF
TGCGCCAGCAGCTTGGATGAACAGTCCTACAATGAGCAGTTCTTC
>-|TRBJ1-1|TRBV4-3|-
CASSQDGGDTEAFF
TGCGCCAGCAGCCAAGACGGGGGGGACACTGAAGCTTTCTTT
>TRBD1|TRBJ1-2|TRBV6-5|-
CASSRTGGADYGYTF
TGTGCCAGCAGCCGTACAGGGGGCGCAGACTATGGCTACACCTTC
>TRBD1|TRBJ1-6|TRBV2|few
CASSGDSPRGSPLHF
TGTGCCAGCAGTGGGGACAGCCCCCGGGGTTCACCCCTCCACTTT
>-|TRBJ2-3|TRBV6-5|-
CASSYSPDGTDTQYF
TGTGCCAGCAGTTACTCTCCGGACGGCACAGATACGCAGTATTTT
>TRBD1|TRBJ1-6|TRBV5-1|few
CASSLEGQGGSPLHF
TGCGCCAGCAGCTTGGAGGGACAGGGAGGATCACCCCTCCACTTT
>-|TRBJ2-6|TRBV18|few
CASSETGPSSGANVLTF
TGTGCCAGCTCCGAGACAGGACCCTCCTCTGGGGCCAACGTCCTGACTTTC
>TRBD2|TRBJ2-3|TRBV13|few
CASSLNLAGVRDTQYF
TGTGCCAGCAGCTTAAATCTAGCGGGGGTTCGAGATACGCAGTATTTT
>TRBD2|TRBJ2-5|TRBV5-1|few
CASSLAGTSGAITQYF
TGCGCCAGCAGCTTGGCCGGGACTAGCGGGGCCATAACCCAGTACTTC
>TRBD2|TRBJ2-3|TRBV6-4|-
CASSDSGLGTDTQYF
TGTGCCAGCAGTGACTCGGGACTAGGCACAGATACGCAGTATTTT
>TRBD2|TRBJ2-3|TRBV9|few
CASSVLTSGTTDTQYF
TGTGCCAGCAGCGTTTTGACTAGCGGGACCACAGATACGCAGTATTTT
>TRBD1|TRBJ2-5|TRBV6-5|few
CASSFGTGGGETQYF
TGTGCCAGCAGTTTCGGGACAGGGGGCGGTGAGACCCAGTACTTC
>TRBD1|TRBJ1-2|TRBV10-3|-
CAISDPGTGRGYTF
TGTGCCATCAGTGACCCAGGGACAGGCCGGGGCTACACCTTC
>TRBD1|TRBJ2-1|TRBV5-4|few
CASSFGDRGRKGEQFF
TGTGCCAGCAGTTTTGGTGACAGGGGGCGCAAGGGTGAGCAGTTCTTC
>-|TRBJ1-4|TRBV7-2|-
CASSLGRVEEKLFF
TGTGCCAGCAGCTTGGGACGGGTAGAAGAAAAACTGTTTTTT
>-|TRBJ1-2|TRBV7-9|-
CASSVPVSGDYGYTF
TGTGCCAGCAGCGTACCGGTGTCAGGGGACTATGGCTACACCTTC
>-|TRBJ1-4|TRBV7-9|-
CASSQEGRTNEKLFF
TGTGCCAGCAGCCAGGAGGGGAGGACTAATGAAAAACTGTTTTTT
>TRBD2|TRBJ2-1|TRBV5-1|few
CASSFTSGALYNEQFF
TGCGCCAGCAGCTTCACTAGCGGGGCCCTCTACAATGAGCAGTTCTTC